This is a list of T cell receptor beta chains from one sample in a study of blood T cells in healthy people across ages. TCRdb re-derived calls from the 5' RACE reads in MiXCR, one entry per CDR3 protein. The repertoire has a few hundred thousand distinct CDR3 sequences, 27% of them found once; the top ten carry over 3.5%. These sequences were also reported in another study, on T cells of mothers and their children.

Sequences were obtained from blood. These receptors were collected from a boy between 2 and 10 years old in good health. Both conserved end residues are part of each CDR3. A D gene is named only where the DNA matches it firmly. Clone size, where shown, is once, few, many, or a class for clones that have expanded.

CDR3 DNA: TGTGCCAGCACCACGGAAGTCTCTGGAAACACCATATATTTT
CDR3 protein: CASTTEVSGNTIYF
clone size: NA
D gene: NA
V gene: TRBV28
CDR3 length: 14
J gene: TRBJ1-3

CDR3 DNA: TGTGCCAGCAGCCGCTCGGTTGAGCGCTATGGCTACACCTTC
CDR3 protein: CASSRSVERYGYTF
clone size: NA
D gene: NA
V gene: TRBV6-5
CDR3 length: 14
J gene: TRBJ1-2

CDR3 DNA: TGTGCCACCGCCGGGACACACGGCAATCAGCCCCAGCATTTT
CDR3 protein: CATAGTHGNQPQHF
clone size: few
D gene: NA
V gene: TRBV10-3
CDR3 length: 14
J gene: TRBJ1-5

CDR3 DNA: TGTGCCAGCAGTTACTCGATGGGGGAGGGGAAAAACATTCAGTACTTC
CDR3 protein: CASSYSMGEGKNIQYF
clone size: few
D gene: TRBD2
V gene: TRBV6-2/TRBV6-3
CDR3 length: 16
J gene: TRBJ2-4

CDR3 DNA: TGCAGTGCTAGGCTGACACGGGGCACTGAAGCTTTCTTT
CDR3 protein: CSARLTRGTEAFF
clone size: NA
D gene: NA
V gene: TRBV20-1
CDR3 length: 13
J gene: TRBJ1-1

CDR3 DNA: TGTGCCAGCAGTCCACTCGACTCCTACGAGCAGTACTTC
CDR3 protein: CASSPLDSYEQYF
clone size: few
D gene: NA
V gene: TRBV7-9
CDR3 length: 13
J gene: TRBJ2-7

CDR3 DNA: TGTGCCAGCAGCGTAGCTCCGGGACAGGCCCAAGAGACCCAGTACTTC
CDR3 protein: CASSVAPGQAQETQYF
clone size: few
D gene: TRBD1
V gene: TRBV9
CDR3 length: 16
J gene: TRBJ2-5

CDR3 DNA: TGTGCCAGCAGCCATGCTGGGAGTTGGGGACACAATGAGCAGTTCTTC
CDR3 protein: CASSHAGSWGHNEQFF
clone size: few
D gene: NA
V gene: TRBV7-8
CDR3 length: 16
J gene: TRBJ2-1

CDR3 DNA: TGTGCCAGCAGCCACGAGCTGAACACTGAAGCTTTCTTT
CDR3 protein: CASSHELNTEAFF
clone size: NA
D gene: NA
V gene: TRBV11-2
CDR3 length: 13
J gene: TRBJ1-1

CDR3 DNA: TGTGCCAGCAGCTCCAGCGGTAGCGGGGCCCTGTACGAGCAGTACTTC
CDR3 protein: CASSSSGSGALYEQYF
clone size: NA
D gene: TRBD2
V gene: TRBV27
CDR3 length: 16
J gene: TRBJ2-7

CDR3 DNA: TGCGCCAGCAGCCATGCCGGACAGGGGCTAATATATGGCTACACCTTC
CDR3 protein: CASSHAGQGLIYGYTF
clone size: few
D gene: TRBD1
V gene: TRBV4-3
CDR3 length: 16
J gene: TRBJ1-2

CDR3 DNA: TGTGCCAGCAGTACGAGACGACTAGCGGGATACAATGAGCAGTTCTTC
CDR3 protein: CASSTRRLAGYNEQFF
clone size: NA
D gene: TRBD2
V gene: TRBV6-1
CDR3 length: 16
J gene: TRBJ2-1

CDR3 DNA: TGCAGCGCAGAAGCTTCCTCCTCGACTAGCGGCACAGATACGCAGTATTTT
CDR3 protein: CSAEASSSTSGTDTQYF
clone size: NA
D gene: TRBD2
V gene: TRBV29-1
CDR3 length: 17
J gene: TRBJ2-3

CDR3 DNA: TGTGCCATCAGTGAGCAACTCACGGGGGAGCAGTACTTC
CDR3 protein: CAISEQLTGEQYF
clone size: few
D gene: NA
V gene: TRBV10-3
CDR3 length: 13
J gene: TRBJ2-7

CDR3 DNA: TGTGCCAGCAGCGTAGCGAAAGGGGAAGGCGGTTACAATGAGCAGTTCTTC
CDR3 protein: CASSVAKGEGGYNEQFF
clone size: NA
D gene: NA
V gene: TRBV9
CDR3 length: 17
J gene: TRBJ2-1

CDR3 DNA: TGTGCCAGCAGTTACAACAGCGAGAACACTGAAGCTTTCTTT
CDR3 protein: CASSYNSENTEAFF
clone size: NA
D gene: NA
V gene: TRBV27
CDR3 length: 14
J gene: TRBJ1-1

CDR3 DNA: TGTGCCAGCAGTTTTATGGGGCTCGGGTATGGCTACACCTTC
CDR3 protein: CASSFMGLGYGYTF
clone size: few
D gene: NA
V gene: TRBV12-3/TRBV12-4
CDR3 length: 14
J gene: TRBJ1-2

CDR3 DNA: TGTGCCAGCCACGCTAGCGGAGATCAAGAGACCCAGTACTTC
CDR3 protein: CASHASGDQETQYF
clone size: few
D gene: TRBD2
V gene: TRBV2
CDR3 length: 14
J gene: TRBJ2-5

CDR3 DNA: TGCAGTGCTAGAGGTGGCCGGGAGGACGAGCAGTACTTC
CDR3 protein: CSARGGREDEQYF
clone size: NA
D gene: TRBD2
V gene: TRBV20-1
CDR3 length: 13
J gene: TRBJ2-7

CDR3 DNA: TGTGCCAGCAGTTACGGGGGGGGGACTCCCTACAATGAGCAGTTCTTC
CDR3 protein: CASSYGGGTPYNEQFF
clone size: few
D gene: TRBD2
V gene: TRBV6-2/TRBV6-3
CDR3 length: 16
J gene: TRBJ2-1

CDR3 DNA: TGCAGTGCTCCCTCAGAGCGGCCTAACTATGGCTACACCTTC
CDR3 protein: CSAPSERPNYGYTF
clone size: NA
D gene: NA
V gene: TRBV20-1
CDR3 length: 14
J gene: TRBJ1-2

CDR3 DNA: TGTGCCAGCAGCTTCGTAGCCTCTGGGGCCAACGTCCTGACTTTC
CDR3 protein: CASSFVASGANVLTF
clone size: few
D gene: NA
V gene: TRBV7-3
CDR3 length: 15
J gene: TRBJ2-6

CDR3 DNA: TGTGCCAGCACCCCGGGACAGGGGGGCTACACCTTC
CDR3 protein: CASTPGQGGYTF
clone size: NA
D gene: TRBD1
V gene: TRBV6-5
CDR3 length: 12
J gene: TRBJ1-2

CDR3 DNA: TGTGCTAGCAGCTTAGTGGCAGGGGGCACCGGGGAGCTGTTTTTT
CDR3 protein: CASSLVAGGTGELFF
clone size: NA
D gene: TRBD1
V gene: TRBV7-7
CDR3 length: 15
J gene: TRBJ2-2

CDR3 DNA: TGCGCCAGCAGCTTGGTCTCTCTAGAGACCCAGTACTTC
CDR3 protein: CASSLVSLETQYF
clone size: NA
D gene: NA
V gene: TRBV5-1
CDR3 length: 13
J gene: TRBJ2-5

CDR3 DNA: TGCGCCAGCAGCTTGACTAGCGGGCGGTTAGATACGCAGTATTTT
CDR3 protein: CASSLTSGRLDTQYF
clone size: few
D gene: TRBD2
V gene: TRBV5-1
CDR3 length: 15
J gene: TRBJ2-3

CDR3 DNA: TGTGCCAGCAGCTTACCGGGTGGGGGTGGAACTGGTGAAGCTTTCTTT
CDR3 protein: CASSLPGGGGTGEAFF
clone size: few
D gene: NA
V gene: TRBV7-6
CDR3 length: 16
J gene: TRBJ1-1

CDR3 DNA: TGTGCCAGCAGTTACGGGACTAGCAGGCCAGATACGCAGTATTTT
CDR3 protein: CASSYGTSRPDTQYF
clone size: NA
D gene: TRBD2
V gene: TRBV6-5
CDR3 length: 15
J gene: TRBJ2-3